The 18 T cell receptor beta chains below were found in one sample sequenced in a study of cytomegalovirus exposure and HLA in healthy donors. Researchers ran the PCR with 60 Vbeta and 13 Jbeta primers. Profiling relied on immunoSEQ multiplex PCR, and the TCRdb table lists in-frame clones only, not all of them. This sample has about 160,000 clones; about four fifths occur once, and the top ten carry 0.7% to 0.95%. The sequencing sample was made of PBMCs. These receptors were obtained from a woman aged 18-35 years in good health and CMV-seronegative.

The chain carries TRBV5-5 and TRBJ1-5; 9 nucleotides align to TRBD1. V was pared by 4 bases and J by 5 bases, with 10 bases of the junction left unmatched. The CDR3 length is 16 residues. Germline V CDR1 and CDR2: SGHKS, YYEKEE (reference sequence). The CDR3 spells CASSKDRGGGHQPQHF. The CDR3 nucleotides are TGTGCCAGCAGCAAGGACAGGGGCGGGGGGCATCAGCCCCAGCATTTT.

This chain uses TRBV19 with TRBJ1-2; D perhaps matches TRBD1 (5 bases). V lost 4 bases and J lost 6, with 15 bases in between. From germline, CDR1 is LNHDA and CDR2 SQIVND (reference sequence). CDR3 length: 14 amino acids. CDR3 residues: CASSSPRGGNGYTF. In DNA, the CDR3 is TGTGCCAGTAGTAGCCCTCGCGGGGGAAATGGCTACACCTTC.

V is TRBV7-2 and J is TRBJ2-3; D possibly corresponds to TRBD2 (7 bases). CDR1 is SGHTA, CDR2 FQGNSA, per germline. The V gene lost 1 base and the J gene lost 6 bases, with 14 bases spanning the gap. There are 15 residues in the CDR3. In DNA form, the CDR3 reads TGTGCCAGCAGCTTAGTAGGGGGGGATTCCGATACGCAGTATTTT. The encoded protein is CASSLVGGDSDTQYF. Looking up the rest from reference TRBV7-2 and TRBJ2-3 gives the full variable domain: GAGVSQSPSNKVTEKGKDVELRCDPISGHTALYWYRQSLGQGLEFLIYFQGNSAPDKSGLPSDRFSAERTGGSVSTLTIQRTQQEDSAVYLCASSLVGGDSDTQYFGPGTRLTVL.

V gene TRBV6-1 combines with J gene TRBJ2-2, with 7 nucleotides matching TRBD2. Germline CDR1 is MNHNS and CDR2 is SASEGT. Trimming removed 0 bases from V and 5 bases from J; junction bases left unmatched: 0. This CDR3 has 14 amino acids. CDR3 coding DNA: TGTGCCAGCAGTGAAGCGGGAGGGACCGGGGAGCTGTTTTTT. Translation gives CASSEAGGTGELFF.

The gene calls are TRBV19 and TRBJ2-6, with D maybe TRBD1 (6 bases). The CDR3 covers 15 residues. Germline V lookup: CDR1 LNHDA, CDR2 SQIVND (reference sequence). V was pared by 3 bases and J by 2 bases, with 8 bases between. CDR3 in amino acids: CASSISGAGANVLTF. The CDR3 coding sequence is TGTGCCAGTAGTATCTCAGGGGCTGGGGCCAACGTCCTGACTTTC. The full variable domain, completed using reference TRBV19 and TRBJ2-6, is DGGITQSPKYLFRKEGQNVTLSCEQNLNHDAMYWYRQDPGQGLRLIYYSQIVNDFQKGDIAEGYSVSREKKESFPLTVTSAQKNPTAFYLCASSISGAGANVLTFGAGSRLTVL.

The chain is built from TRBV29-1 and TRBJ2-5; D perhaps matches TRBD1 (6 bases). V shed 7 bases and J shed 5 bases, with 23 bases lying between them. CDR1 is SQVTM, CDR2 ANQGSEA, per germline. This CDR3 is 15 amino acids long. Here the CDR3 reads CSGRLGAGVWETQYF. The CDR3 nucleotides read TGCAGCGGCCGCCTGGGGGCGGGCGTTTGGGAGACCCAGTACTTC.

Turning to this clone: Other nucleotide sequences from this sample produce the same CDR3. The rearrangement joins TRBV19 to TRBJ2-1; a possible D gene is TRBD2 (5 bases). The CDR3 contains 12 residues. Trimming removed 1 base at V and 7 bases at J, with 5 bases between. Looked up from germline, CDR1 is LNHDA and CDR2 is SQIVND (reference sequence). This chain's CDR3 is CASSIAGNEQFF. CDR3 nucleotide sequence: TGTGCCAGTAGTATAGCGGGGAATGAGCAGTTCTTC.

The chain recombines TRBV28 with TRBJ2-5, with 12 bases that match TRBD2. V was clipped by 1 base and J by 3 bases; unmatched bases: 0. This CDR3 has 15 amino acids. Looked up from germline, CDR1 is MDHEN and CDR2 is SYDVKM. CDR3: CASSLSSGREETQYF. The CDR3 DNA is TGTGCCAGCAGTTTATCTAGCGGGAGGGAAGAGACCCAGTACTTC. The full variable domain, in which reference TRBV28 and TRBJ2-5 provide the parts outside the CDR3, is DVKVTQSSRYLVKRTGEKVFLECVQDMDHENMFWYRQDPGLGLRLIYFSYDVKMKEKGDIPEGYSVSREKKERFSLILESASTNQTSMYLCASSLSSGREETQYFGPGTRLLVL.

This clone came up a few times. This chain uses TRBV11-2 with TRBJ2-7; weak D call: TRBD2 (5 bases). The germline V and J ends were trimmed by 7 bases and 4 bases, with 17 bases remaining between them. The CDR3 is 14 amino acids. In germline, CDR1 is SGHAT, CDR2 FQNNGV. The CDR3 DNA follows: TGTGCCAGCACTCGAGAGGGCCGAGAATACGAGCAGTACTTC. It codes for CASTREGREYEQYF.

Only one count was recorded for this clone. The chain uses TRBV19 and TRBJ2-3, with TRBD2 matching over 12 bases. This CDR3 region has 14 residues. Trimming removed 8 bases from V and 6 bases from J; junction bases left unmatched: 6. Looked up from germline, CDR1 is LNHDA and CDR2 is SQIVND (reference sequence). This chain's CDR3 is CASSRLAGADTQYF. CDR3 in DNA: TGTGCCAGTTCAAGACTAGCGGGAGCTGATACGCAGTATTTT.

This clone has just one count. The gene calls are TRBV11-2 and TRBJ2-5; a weak D match, TRBD2 (5 bases). V was trimmed by 0 bases and J by 6 bases, leaving 14 bases between them. CDR3 length equals 15 residues. Per germline, CDR1 SGHAT and CDR2 FQNNGV. The DNA for the CDR3 is TGTGCCAGCAGCTTAGAACATGGGAGTTGGAAGACCCAGTACTTC. Protein: CASSLEHGSWKTQYF. Looking up the rest from reference TRBV11-2 and TRBJ2-5 gives the full variable domain: EAGVAQSPRYKIIEKRQSVAFWCNPISGHATLYWYQQILGQGPKLLIQFQNNGVVDDSQLPKDRFSAERLKGVDSTLKIQPAKLEDSAVYLCASSLEHGSWKTQYFGPGTRLLVL.

This rearrangement joins TRBV2 to TRBJ2-3, with D unresolved. With 6 bases removed from V and 7 bases from J, the gap between germline ends came to 20 bases. From germline, CDR1 is SNHLY and CDR2 FYNNEI. This CDR3 region has 15 residues. CDR3 sequence: CASRAIGGVRNTQYF. The CDR3 DNA follows: TGTGCCAGCAGAGCCATTGGCGGAGTAAGGAATACGCAGTATTTT.

The chain employs TRBV2 and TRBJ1-4, with 10 bases lining up with TRBD1. The germline V gene encodes CDR1 SNHLY and CDR2 FYNNEI. V was pared by 3 bases and J by 11 bases, with 9 bases of the junction left unmatched. This CDR3 has 15 residues. The CDR3 DNA is TGTGCCAGCAGTGACCAAATCGGGACAGGGGAGAAACTGTTTTTT. Translation: CASSDQIGTGEKLFF.

This chain connects TRBV28 to TRBJ2-3; TRBD2 matches at 8 bases. V lost 11 bases, J lost 4 bases, and 8 bases stayed unmatched. This CDR3 has 13 amino acids. Germline CDR1 and CDR2: MDHEN and SYDVKM. The CDR3: CAGAGGSADTQYF. The CDR3 DNA sequence: TGTGCCGGGGCGGGAGGTTCGGCAGATACGCAGTATTTT.

The chain combines TRBV5-6 with TRBJ1-2; D gene ambiguous. The CDR3 runs 13 residues. Trimming shortened V by 0 bases and J by 4 bases, and 7 bases separated the two germline ends. Per the germline V gene, CDR1 is SGHDT and CDR2 is YYEEEE. CDR3 region: CASSLATVYGYTF. The CDR3 DNA sequence: TGTGCCAGCAGCTTGGCAACGGTCTATGGCTACACCTTC.

This clone appeared a few times. The chain uses TRBV5-1 and TRBJ2-2; D is perhaps TRBD2 (7 bases). Germline loops: CDR1 SGHRS, CDR2 YFSETQ. The V end was cut by 3 bases, the J end by 3 bases, with 15 bases between. The CDR3 is 16 amino acids. CDR3 DNA sequence: TGCGCCAGCAGCTCGAGACTAGGGGGGGACACCGGGGAGCTGTTTTTT. It specifies CASSSRLGGDTGELFF.

The genes are TRBV7-9 and TRBJ2-5, with 9 bases that match TRBD2. V shed 3 bases, J shed 5 bases, and the junction held 7 bases outside the gene matches. Per the germline V gene, CDR1 is SEHNR and CDR2 is FQNEAQ (reference sequence). The CDR3 length is 15 residues. CDR3 loop: CASSFGGGRGETQYF. In DNA form, the CDR3 reads TGTGCCAGCAGCTTTGGCGGCGGGAGGGGCGAGACCCAGTACTTC.

This sequence joins TRBV7-6 and TRBJ2-3; 8 nucleotides agree with TRBD2. The CDR3 contains 15 residues. The V gene end was trimmed by 5 bases and the J gene end by 4 bases; junction bases not matched to a gene: 8. CDR1 is SGHVS and CDR2 is FNYEAQ in the germline V gene. The CDR3 is CASSPGGFEADTQYF. CDR3 nucleotide sequence: TGTGCCAGCAGCCCGGGGGGGTTTGAGGCAGATACGCAGTATTTT.